The T cell receptor (beta chain) under discussion was sequenced for a study of cytomegalovirus exposure and HLA in healthy donors (dated by TCRdb to about 2017). Background for the entire study: According to a later analysis, the 110 or so validation repertoires were produced on the same platform as the approximately 600 repertoires of the first cohort. The study was designed to test whether signatures of past pathogen exposure could be identified by cataloging public T cell receptors. Along with the roughly 670-subject first cohort, a separate validation cohort of over a hundred different subjects was used. High-throughput TCR immunosequencing, statistical association of individual TCRs with disease status, and machine learning were combined to predict cytomegalovirus infection status. Beyond this particular receptor, the publication reports: Across donors, most TCR sequences were observed very rarely, whereas some public TCRs were present in many individuals. The study listed 164 TCR beta chains as associated with cytomegalovirus. According to the authors, the approach could potentially be generalized to other disease states and immunological phenotypes. A later analysis had no HLA typing for the validation cohort, so co-occurrence there was scored across all 130 or so repertoires. Cytomegalovirus status was reported to be diagnosed by the classifier with high specificity and sensitivity in both the original and validation cohorts. Of the cluster scores, 90% to 95% were above 0 in a later analysis, which found that TCRs clustered in the first cohort also tended to co-occur in the roughly 130 validation repertoires. A few of the identified cytomegalovirus-associated TCR beta chains were confirmed in vitro to be specific for cytomegalovirus antigens.

Donors formed part of the validation cohort, which comprised about 130 subjects and was distinct from the first cohort of some 700 subjects. V is trimmed back by 4 bases and J by 6 bases, and the junction contains 12 bases that no gene match accounts for. The CDR3 numbers 17 residues from cysteine through phenylalanine. CDR3 DNA only is kept here, 51 bases in frame from base 1. Reading the germline V gene (reference sequence) gives CDR1 SGHNT and CDR2 YYREEE. The count of this clone is one. Its antigen is still unknown. Base qualities are not recorded, but no much larger clone differs from it by a single base. The library was generated by the immunoSEQ multiplex PCR assay. Concerning the study's data processing: To diagnose cytomegalovirus status from the catalog of TCR beta chain sequences, a statistical classification framework was built. Held by TCRdb, this immuneACCESS table contains in-frame sequences only and omits some clones. Under half of the omission traces to an unresolved V gene where checked; the cause of the rest is unknown. V and J calls and clone size are as listed in that table; D and trimming were resolved from the DNA. The sample table shows about 360,000 clones, and approximately 90% are seen once. Together, the top ten hold approximately 0.86% of the sample.

This sequence was found in a woman aged 18-35 years in good health and CMV-seronegative. Sequencing used PBMCs. The sequence is built from TRBV5-4 and TRBJ1-4, with 10 bases aligning to TRBD1. The DNA sequence is given as TGTGCCAGCAGCATGTCCCGGGACAGGGGAAGGGATGAAAAACTGTTTTTT. The encoded protein is CASSMSRDRGRDEKLFF.